A selection of T cell receptor beta chains follows, all from one sample in a study of T cells in Graves' hyperthyroidism and ophthalmopathy. From the multiplex PCR reads, TCRdb called clonotypes with MiXCR, one entry per CDR3 protein. Among hundreds of thousands of distinct CDR3 sequences listed, about 14% were seen once. The sample consisted of blood. These TCRs come from a woman younger than 35 with Graves' hyperthyroidism. Both conserved end residues are part of each CDR3. The D gene is left open where the match is weak. Not all rows give a size; the values are once, few, many and, for expanded clones, a class.

TRBJ2-1	few	TRBV19	-	TGTGCCAGTAGTATAGGAGGGCTGACCAAGGAAACCCAGTTCTTC	CASSIGGLTKETQFF
TRBJ2-5	many	TRBV7-2	-	TGTGCCAGCAGCCCTGGACCGGGAGAGACCCAGTACTTC	CASSPGPGETQYF
TRBJ2-3	-	TRBV6-1	-	TGTGCCAGCATCCTCAGCCATAGCACAGATACGCAGTATTTT	CASILSHSTDTQYF
TRBJ2-3	-	TRBV28	-	TGTGCCAGCAGTCCCCCCGGGCAGGTCACAGATACGCAGTATTTT	CASSPPGQVTDTQYF
TRBJ2-3	-	TRBV2	TRBD2	TGTGCCAGCGAACTAGCGGGAGGTGGGGATACGCAGTATTTT	CASELAGGGDTQYF
TRBJ2-2	many	TRBV11-3	TRBD2	TGTGCCAGCAGCGAAGCGGGAGGGATCGGGGAGCTGTTTTTT	CASSEAGGIGELFF
TRBJ1-1	many	TRBV28	-	TGTGCCACCGGGGCCAGTTCCGCGTACACTGAAGCTTTCTTT	CATGASSAYTEAFF
TRBJ1-1	many	TRBV12-3/TRBV12-4	-	TGTGCCAGCAGTGAGGGGGGACCGAACACTGAAGCTTTCTTT	CASSEGGPNTEAFF
TRBJ1-1	many	TRBV19	TRBD1	TGTGCCAGTAGTATAGGGACAGGGAGAGCCATGAACACTGAAGCTTTCTTT	CASSIGTGRAMNTEAFF
TRBJ2-4	-	TRBV7-9	-	TGTGCCAGCAGCCCCCCAGTCGTCAAGAGGGACATTCAGTACTTC	CASSPPVVKRDIQYF
TRBJ2-7	many	TRBV6-5	-	TGTGCCAGCAGTTACTCCCAGGGGAGGGTCCACGAGCAGTACTTC	CASSYSQGRVHEQYF
TRBJ2-2	-	TRBV2	-	TGTGCCAGCAGGAAGGGAGGTTGGACCGGGGAGCTGTTTTTT	CASRKGGWTGELFF
TRBJ1-1	few	TRBV28	TRBD1	TGTGCCAGCAGGCAGGACAGGGGGGTTCTGAGAGCTTTCTTT	CASRQDRGVLRAFF
TRBJ2-2	many	TRBV15	-	TGTGCCACCAGCAGAAGCAGCTACACCGGGGAGCTGTTTTTT	CATSRSSYTGELFF
TRBJ2-5	many	TRBV3-1	-	TGTGCCAGCAGCCCAAGATACCAGGAAGGGTTCTACCAAGAGACCCAGTACTTC	CASSPRYQEGFYQETQYF
TRBJ1-6	-	TRBV3-1	-	TGTGCCAGCAGCCGGGCACAGGTTGCTTCACCCCTCCACTTT	CASSRAQVASPLHF
TRBJ1-5	many	TRBV7-9	-	TGTGCCAGCAGCTTTACTAATCAGCCCCAGCATTTT	CASSFTNQPQHF
TRBJ2-1	many	TRBV7-3	TRBD2	TGTGCCAGCACCCAAAGCGGGAGGGTGGTTGAGCAGTTCTTC	CASTQSGRVVEQFF
TRBJ1-1	many	TRBV2	-	TGTGCCAGCAGTGAGGCGTCACTTAACACTGAAGCTTTCTTT	CASSEASLNTEAFF
TRBJ2-7	many	TRBV6-1	-	TGTGCCAGCGAGGGTGTTCTGGGGGTCCTCGGCGAGCAGTACTTC	CASEGVLGVLGEQYF
TRBJ2-1	few	TRBV9	TRBD2	TGTGCCAACAGCGTAAGGGCGGGAGTATCCTACAATGAGCAGTTCTTC	CANSVRAGVSYNEQFF
TRBJ2-2	few	TRBV24-1	TRBD2	TGTGCCACCAGTGAAGCGGGGGTCGAGGCCGGGGAGCTGTTTTTT	CATSEAGVEAGELFF
TRBJ2-1	few	TRBV19	-	TGTGCCAGTAGTATAGACAGGGGGCTCGGCGGGAGGAAGGGTGAGCAGTTCTTC	CASSIDRGLGGRKGEQFF
TRBJ2-5	-	TRBV11-2	-	TGTGCCAGCAGTCCCCTACCATCTAGTCTGGGGACCCAGTACTTC	CASSPLPSSLGTQYF
TRBJ1-1	many	TRBV6-5	TRBD1	TGTGCCAGCAGTCAAATTAGGGGGCGCACTGAAGCTTTCTTT	CASSQIRGRTEAFF
TRBJ2-7	-	TRBV19	TRBD1	TGTGCCAGTAGTCATTCGGGGACAGGGGGCTACGAGCAGTACTTC	CASSHSGTGGYEQYF
TRBJ2-7	few	TRBV4-2	TRBD2	TGTGCCAGCAGCCACTCAGCGGGACCGCTAAACGAGCAGTACTTC	CASSHSAGPLNEQYF
TRBJ2-3	once	TRBV7-9	-	TGTGCCAGCATTGACGGGACCAGCACAGATACGCAGTATTTT	CASIDGTSTDTQYF
TRBJ2-3	-	TRBV12-3/TRBV12-4	-	TGTGCCAGCCAAGACGGGAGCACAGATACGCAGTATTTT	CASQDGSTDTQYF
TRBJ1-4	-	TRBV19	-	TGTGCCAGCGCTAAGGGTTGGAGGGCAACTAATGAAAAACTGTTTTTT	CASAKGWRATNEKLFF
TRBJ1-5	many	TRBV4-1	-	TGCGCCAGCAGCCAAGTGGGCAGACGCAATCAGCCCCAGCATTTT	CASSQVGRRNQPQHF
TRBJ2-5	few	TRBV7-9	-	TGTGCCAGCAGCCCCCAAGGCTCGGGGTTGGAGACCCAGTACTTC	CASSPQGSGLETQYF
TRBJ2-1	-	TRBV4-3	TRBD2	TGCGCCAGCAGCCAAGGGGTATGGGGCCCCGGGACTACGAATGAGCAGTTCTTC	CASSQGVWGPGTTNEQFF
TRBJ1-1	many	TRBV12-3/TRBV12-4	-	TGTGCCAGCATCCCCCAGACAGGCCTGAACACTGAAGCTTTCTTT	CASIPQTGLNTEAFF
TRBJ1-1	few	TRBV5-4	-	TGTGCCAGCAGCTTGGGGGCACCCGGGAACACTGAAGCTTTCTTT	CASSLGAPGNTEAFF
TRBJ2-3	few	TRBV5-1	-	TGCGCCAGCAGCTTGGGGGGGATGGACACAGATACGCAGTATTTT	CASSLGGMDTDTQYF
TRBJ1-6	many	TRBV28	-	TGTGCCAGCACCCCGGACAAAAGTAATTCACCCCTCCACTTT	CASTPDKSNSPLHF
TRBJ1-2	few	TRBV7-8	-	TGTGCCAGCAGCTTACGAGCAGAGACCTATGGCTACACCTTC	CASSLRAETYGYTF
TRBJ1-3	-	TRBV6-5	-	TGTGCCAGCACTTCCTCTGGAAACACCATATATTTT	CASTSSGNTIYF
TRBJ2-3	many	TRBV3-1	TRBD2	TGTGCCAGCAGCCCCCGCATAGCGGGAGGGCCCACAGATACGCAGTATTTT	CASSPRIAGGPTDTQYF